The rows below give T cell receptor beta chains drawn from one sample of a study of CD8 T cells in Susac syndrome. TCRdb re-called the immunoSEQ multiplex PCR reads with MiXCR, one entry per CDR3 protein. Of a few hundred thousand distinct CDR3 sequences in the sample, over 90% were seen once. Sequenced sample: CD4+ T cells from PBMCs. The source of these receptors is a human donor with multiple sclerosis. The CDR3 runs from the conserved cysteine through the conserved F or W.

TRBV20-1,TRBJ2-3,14,CSAVGGGLTDTQYF
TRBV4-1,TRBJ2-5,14,CASSQGLEGGTQYF
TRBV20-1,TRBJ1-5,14,CSARETGLDQPQHF
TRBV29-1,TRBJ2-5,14,CSVQRQGRQETQYF
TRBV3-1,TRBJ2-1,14,CASSQDMTGNEQFF
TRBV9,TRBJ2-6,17,CASSVGDSNSGANVLTF
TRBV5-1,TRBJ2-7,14,CASSLQSSSYEQYF
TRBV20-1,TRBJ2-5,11,CSASSRETQYF
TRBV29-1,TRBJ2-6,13,CSVLASGANVLTF
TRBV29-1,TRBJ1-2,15,CSVEIVRTGLYGYTF
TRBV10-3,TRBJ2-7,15,CAISEPGGSSYEQYF
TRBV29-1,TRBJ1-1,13,CSVRDQSNTEAFF
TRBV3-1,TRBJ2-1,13,CASSQGLAGEQFF
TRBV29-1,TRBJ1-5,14,CSVVSGLHNQAQHF
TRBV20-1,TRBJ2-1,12,CSARTSYNEQFF
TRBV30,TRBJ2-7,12,CAWRQGVDEQYF
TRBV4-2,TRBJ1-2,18,CASSQGLTSPGRGYGYTF
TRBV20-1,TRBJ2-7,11,CSARDRGEQYF
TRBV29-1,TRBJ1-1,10,CSVETGVAFF
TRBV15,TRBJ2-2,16,CATSSLTGAGTGELFF
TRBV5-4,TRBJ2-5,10,CASSPLFQYF
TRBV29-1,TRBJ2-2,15,CSVEWVAGNTGELFF
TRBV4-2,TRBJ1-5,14,CASSQFNRDQPQHF
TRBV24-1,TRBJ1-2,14,CATSDRTGSNGYTF
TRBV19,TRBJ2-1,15,CASRGNQNSYNEQFF
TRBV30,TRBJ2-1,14,CAWSVGGENNEQFF
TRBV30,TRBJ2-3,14,CACPRDSRTDTQYF